The clone carrying this TCR beta chain was recorded once. With V trimmed by 3 bases and J by 0 bases, 6 bases remained unmatched. This CDR3 is 16 amino acids long. Germline V gives CDR1 SQVTM, CDR2 ANQGSEA. The entry originates in a study of blood T cell repertoires in COVID-19. For the study at large: Acute and convalescent COVID-19 specimens originated in the United States, Italy and Spain. Sources were T cells, B-cell-depleted T cells, or PBMCs; the material itself was cDNA or gDNA.

One Seattle source followed patients from active infection through their disease course. Original processing methods: From reference gene primer amplification, estimates of nucleated cell counts were derived. Here immunoSEQ multiplex PCR was the method, and the copy in TCRdb shows in-frame clones only, minus some. V and J calls and clone size are given by that table; D and trimming were obtained from the DNA. The data show 200,000 to 250,000 clones, approximately 90% seen once. Sequencing was performed on peripheral blood. This receptor was identified in a woman aged 45-59 years with COVID-19, enrolled during active disease. The chain employs TRBV29-1 and TRBJ2-1; 9 bases align to TRBD2. CDR3 protein: CSVESRGGASYNEQFF. DNA of the CDR3: TGCAGCGTTGAGTCGCGCGGGGGGGCCTCCTACAATGAGCAGTTCTTC.